The rows below give T cell receptor beta chains drawn from one sample of a study of vaccination and CD4 T cells after COVID-19. From the PCR reads, TCRdb called clonotypes with MiXCR, one entry per CDR3 protein. This sample has about 10,000 distinct CDR3 sequences, with nearly 35% found just once. These receptors' antigens are unknown. Sequenced material: CD4+ T cells from blood, cultured in vitro. All receptors derive from a human donor in good health. Each CDR3 is given with its conserved first and last residue. Fields, in order: D gene, V gene, J gene, clone size, CDR3 protein, CDR3 DNA. D genes are given only for firm matches. Part of the rows lack a size; the others show once, few, many or a class for expanded clones.

d_gene: NA; v_gene: TRBV27; j_gene: TRBJ1-6; abundance: NA; CDR3aa: CASSLSSYNSPLHF; CDR3nt: TGTGCCAGCAGTTTAAGCTCCTATAATTCACCCCTCCACTTT
d_gene: NA; v_gene: TRBV20-1; j_gene: TRBJ1-4; abundance: NA; CDR3aa: CSARGRGEKLFF; CDR3nt: TGCAGTGCCCGCGGACGGGGTGAAAAACTGTTTTTT
d_gene: NA; v_gene: TRBV4-3; j_gene: TRBJ1-2; abundance: NA; CDR3aa: CASSPGQANYGYTF; CDR3nt: TGCGCCAGCAGCCCCGGGCAGGCTAACTATGGCTACACCTTC
d_gene: TRBD2; v_gene: TRBV6-2/TRBV6-3; j_gene: TRBJ2-7; abundance: NA; CDR3aa: CASRGLAGGTYEQYF; CDR3nt: TGTGCCAGCAGGGGACTAGCGGGAGGAACCTACGAGCAGTACTTC
d_gene: NA; v_gene: TRBV7-3; j_gene: TRBJ2-3; abundance: NA; CDR3aa: CASTSRPADSHTDTQYF; CDR3nt: TGTGCCAGCACTTCCAGGCCCGCAGATTCGCACACAGATACGCAGTATTTT
d_gene: TRBD2; v_gene: TRBV20-1; j_gene: TRBJ2-7; abundance: NA; CDR3aa: CRVRTSLSEQYF; CDR3nt: TGCAGAGTTAGGACTAGCCTTTCCGAGCAGTACTTC
d_gene: TRBD1; v_gene: TRBV20-1; j_gene: TRBJ1-3; abundance: few; CDR3aa: CSAREGQGVGSGNTIYF; CDR3nt: TGCAGTGCTAGAGAAGGACAGGGGGTTGGGTCTGGAAACACCATATATTTT
d_gene: TRBD2; v_gene: TRBV9; j_gene: TRBJ2-1; abundance: NA; CDR3aa: CASSVASGRPEQFF; CDR3nt: TGTGCCAGCAGCGTAGCTAGCGGGAGGCCTGAGCAGTTCTTC
d_gene: NA; v_gene: TRBV7-9; j_gene: TRBJ2-3; abundance: NA; CDR3aa: CASSRPGGGADTQYF; CDR3nt: TGTGCCAGCAGCCGACCGGGCGGCGGGGCAGATACGCAGTATTTT
d_gene: TRBD2; v_gene: TRBV7-2; j_gene: TRBJ2-3; abundance: NA; CDR3aa: CASSQREPPDTQYF; CDR3nt: TGTGCCAGCAGCCAGCGGGAGCCCCCAGATACGCAGTATTTT
d_gene: NA; v_gene: TRBV28; j_gene: TRBJ2-7; abundance: NA; CDR3aa: CASRVQGSSYEQYF; CDR3nt: TGTGCCAGCAGAGTACAGGGTTCCTCCTACGAGCAGTACTTC
d_gene: NA; v_gene: TRBV2; j_gene: TRBJ1-1; abundance: NA; CDR3aa: CASMQGLPNTEAFF; CDR3nt: TGTGCCAGCATGCAGGGACTACCAAACACTGAAGCTTTCTTT
d_gene: TRBD2; v_gene: TRBV15; j_gene: TRBJ2-5; abundance: few; CDR3aa: CATSSRARTSGGEAQYF; CDR3nt: TGTGCCACCAGCTCCCGGGCACGGACTAGCGGGGGGGAGGCCCAGTACTTC
d_gene: NA; v_gene: TRBV7-6; j_gene: TRBJ1-1; abundance: NA; CDR3aa: CASSHGTLNTEAFF; CDR3nt: TGTGCCAGCAGTCATGGGACGCTGAACACTGAAGCTTTCTTT
d_gene: NA; v_gene: TRBV6-5; j_gene: TRBJ1-1; abundance: few; CDR3aa: CASRDSGLNTEAFF; CDR3nt: TGTGCCAGCAGAGACTCGGGGCTGAACACTGAAGCTTTCTTT
d_gene: NA; v_gene: TRBV18; j_gene: TRBJ1-2; abundance: NA; CDR3aa: CASSPPASGGYTF; CDR3nt: TGTGCCAGCTCACCACCGGCCAGCGGGGGCTACACCTTC
d_gene: NA; v_gene: TRBV20-1; j_gene: TRBJ1-1; abundance: NA; CDR3aa: CSARDRLGYTEAFF; CDR3nt: TGCAGTGCTAGGGACCGACTAGGGTACACTGAAGCTTTCTTT
d_gene: TRBD1; v_gene: TRBV2; j_gene: TRBJ1-2; abundance: NA; CDR3aa: CASSPLGQVGGYTF; CDR3nt: TGTGCCAGCAGCCCCCTGGGACAGGTCGGCGGCTACACCTTC
d_gene: NA; v_gene: TRBV6-1; j_gene: TRBJ2-3; abundance: few; CDR3aa: CASNPGPPFNTQYF; CDR3nt: TGTGCCAGCAACCCGGGACCACCCTTCAATACGCAGTATTTT
d_gene: NA; v_gene: TRBV2; j_gene: TRBJ1-5; abundance: NA; CDR3aa: CASSRDSDNQPQHF; CDR3nt: TGTGCCAGCAGCCGAGACAGCGATAATCAGCCCCAGCATTTT
d_gene: NA; v_gene: TRBV7-6; j_gene: TRBJ2-2; abundance: NA; CDR3aa: CASSLRGSGTGELFF; CDR3nt: TGTGCCAGCAGCTTAAGGGGGAGTGGCACCGGGGAGCTGTTTTTT
d_gene: TRBD1; v_gene: TRBV28; j_gene: TRBJ1-5; abundance: few; CDR3aa: CASSPLSQGYSNQPQHF; CDR3nt: TGTGCCAGCAGTCCCCTTTCACAGGGGTATAGCAATCAGCCCCAGCATTTT
d_gene: NA; v_gene: TRBV28; j_gene: TRBJ2-7; abundance: NA; CDR3aa: CASRLNLQQYF; CDR3nt: TGTGCCAGCAGACTTAATCTTCAGCAGTACTTC
d_gene: NA; v_gene: TRBV11-2; j_gene: TRBJ2-4; abundance: NA; CDR3aa: CASSLGASRSNIQYF; CDR3nt: TGTGCCAGCAGCTTAGGGGCTAGTCGTTCGAACATTCAGTACTTC
d_gene: NA; v_gene: TRBV5-4; j_gene: TRBJ1-1; abundance: NA; CDR3aa: CASSLELNTEAFF; CDR3nt: TGTGCCAGCAGCTTGGAGTTGAACACTGAAGCTTTCTTT
d_gene: TRBD1; v_gene: TRBV19; j_gene: TRBJ1-2; abundance: NA; CDR3aa: CASLGTGGTTGGYTF; CDR3nt: TGTGCCAGCCTCGGGACAGGGGGGACTACCGGTGGCTACACCTTC
d_gene: TRBD2; v_gene: TRBV20-1; j_gene: TRBJ2-1; abundance: few; CDR3aa: CSARDAGGGGNEQFF; CDR3nt: TGCAGTGCTAGAGATGCGGGAGGAGGGGGCAATGAGCAGTTCTTC
d_gene: NA; v_gene: TRBV21-1; j_gene: TRBJ1-1; abundance: few; CDR3aa: CASSPPTGEGTEAFF; CDR3nt: TGTGCCAGCAGCCCACCGACAGGGGAAGGTACTGAAGCTTTCTTT
d_gene: TRBD2; v_gene: TRBV3-1; j_gene: TRBJ2-1; abundance: NA; CDR3aa: CASSQAREYYNEQFF; CDR3nt: TGTGCCAGCAGCCAAGCGCGGGAGTACTACAATGAGCAGTTCTTC
d_gene: TRBD1; v_gene: TRBV25-1; j_gene: TRBJ2-5; abundance: few; CDR3aa: CASSDRGSFETQYF; CDR3nt: TGTGCCAGCAGTGACAGGGGGTCTTTTGAGACCCAGTACTTC
d_gene: NA; v_gene: TRBV4-2; j_gene: TRBJ1-2; abundance: few; CDR3aa: CASSQDKAGRGYTF; CDR3nt: TGTGCCAGCAGCCAAGATAAGGCAGGCAGGGGCTACACCTTC
d_gene: NA; v_gene: TRBV10-3; j_gene: TRBJ2-1; abundance: NA; CDR3aa: CAISEQNEQFF; CDR3nt: TGTGCCATCAGTGAGCAGAATGAGCAGTTCTTC
d_gene: TRBD2; v_gene: TRBV20-1; j_gene: TRBJ2-1; abundance: NA; CDR3aa: CSAKASGNRYEQFF; CDR3nt: TGCAGTGCTAAGGCTAGCGGGAATCGCTATGAGCAGTTCTTC
d_gene: NA; v_gene: TRBV5-4; j_gene: TRBJ2-1; abundance: NA; CDR3aa: CASSLVIINYNEQFF; CDR3nt: TGTGCCAGCAGCCTTGTCATCATCAACTACAATGAGCAGTTCTTC
d_gene: NA; v_gene: TRBV19; j_gene: TRBJ1-1; abundance: NA; CDR3aa: CASRQNRAIDTEAFF; CDR3nt: TGTGCCAGTAGGCAAAACAGGGCTATAGACACTGAAGCTTTCTTT
d_gene: NA; v_gene: TRBV28; j_gene: TRBJ2-7; abundance: NA; CDR3aa: CASSLGGWAWSSYKQYF; CDR3nt: TGTGCCAGCAGTTTAGGAGGCTGGGCTTGGAGCTCCTACAAGCAGTACTTC
d_gene: TRBD1; v_gene: TRBV6-1; j_gene: TRBJ1-6; abundance: medium-sized; CDR3aa: CASTPTGQVPNSPLHF; CDR3nt: TGTGCCAGCACCCCAACGGGACAGGTCCCAAATTCACCCCTCCACTTT
d_gene: NA; v_gene: TRBV24-1; j_gene: TRBJ2-1; abundance: once; CDR3aa: CATSDSNSAGTEQFF; CDR3nt: TGTGCCACCAGTGATTCGAACTCCGCGGGGACTGAGCAGTTCTTC
d_gene: NA; v_gene: TRBV24-1; j_gene: TRBJ2-7; abundance: few; CDR3aa: CATSVPGFDEQYF; CDR3nt: TGTGCCACCAGTGTTCCGGGATTCGACGAGCAGTACTTC
d_gene: TRBD2; v_gene: TRBV29-1; j_gene: TRBJ2-2; abundance: NA; CDR3aa: CSVGRTSGSLTGELFF; CDR3nt: TGCAGCGTTGGACGCACGAGCGGGAGTCTTACCGGGGAGCTGTTTTTT
d_gene: TRBD1; v_gene: TRBV11-2; j_gene: TRBJ1-2; abundance: NA; CDR3aa: CASSQKWGQDGYTF; CDR3nt: TGTGCCAGCAGCCAAAAATGGGGACAGGATGGCTACACCTTC
d_gene: TRBD1; v_gene: TRBV6-5; j_gene: TRBJ1-6; abundance: NA; CDR3aa: CASSSKPGQGFSPLHF; CDR3nt: TGTGCCAGCAGTTCGAAGCCGGGACAGGGATTTTCACCCCTCCACTTT
d_gene: NA; v_gene: TRBV19; j_gene: TRBJ1-1; abundance: NA; CDR3aa: CASSISGRGISEAFF; CDR3nt: TGTGCCAGTAGTATTTCAGGCCGAGGGATCTCTGAAGCTTTCTTT
d_gene: TRBD1; v_gene: TRBV20-1; j_gene: TRBJ1-6; abundance: medium-sized; CDR3aa: CSVKTGVFNSPLHF; CDR3nt: TGCAGTGTTAAGACAGGGGTTTTTAATTCACCCCTCCACTTT
d_gene: TRBD1; v_gene: TRBV4-3; j_gene: TRBJ1-6; abundance: NA; CDR3aa: CASSLFPPGQGNSPLHF; CDR3nt: TGCGCCAGCAGCCTTTTCCCCCCGGGACAGGGAAACTCACCCCTCCACTTT
d_gene: NA; v_gene: TRBV7-9; j_gene: TRBJ2-7; abundance: few; CDR3aa: CASSPLRTRAEQYF; CDR3nt: TGTGCCAGCAGCCCCCTCCGGACAAGGGCCGAGCAGTACTTC
d_gene: NA; v_gene: TRBV28; j_gene: TRBJ2-5; abundance: NA; CDR3aa: CASSSKETQYF; CDR3nt: TGTGCCAGCAGTTCAAAAGAGACCCAGTACTTC
d_gene: NA; v_gene: TRBV5-5; j_gene: TRBJ1-3; abundance: NA; CDR3aa: CASSFGNTIYF; CDR3nt: TGTGCCAGCAGCTTCGGGAACACCATATATTTT
d_gene: TRBD2; v_gene: TRBV7-2; j_gene: TRBJ2-7; abundance: few; CDR3aa: CASSSLTSGRDEQYF; CDR3nt: TGTGCCAGCAGCTCTCTGACTAGCGGGAGGGACGAGCAGTACTTC
d_gene: NA; v_gene: TRBV20-1; j_gene: TRBJ1-2; abundance: medium-sized; CDR3aa: CSAIDRTNYGYTF; CDR3nt: TGCAGTGCCATTGACAGGACTAACTATGGCTACACCTTC
d_gene: TRBD2; v_gene: TRBV20-1; j_gene: TRBJ2-2; abundance: few; CDR3aa: CSARVSGGGTGELFF; CDR3nt: TGCAGTGCTAGAGTATCGGGAGGGGGCACCGGGGAGCTGTTTTTT
d_gene: TRBD2; v_gene: TRBV28; j_gene: TRBJ2-5; abundance: NA; CDR3aa: CASSLGTSDVGETQYF; CDR3nt: TGTGCCAGCAGTTTAGGGACTAGCGACGTCGGGGAGACCCAGTACTTC
d_gene: TRBD1; v_gene: TRBV6-2/TRBV6-3; j_gene: TRBJ1-2; abundance: few; CDR3aa: CASSGQVYSYTF; CDR3nt: TGTGCCAGCAGTGGACAGGTCTACAGCTACACCTTC
d_gene: NA; v_gene: TRBV5-1; j_gene: TRBJ2-7; abundance: once; CDR3aa: CASSTGRRATYEQYF; CDR3nt: TGCGCCAGCAGCACCGGACGCAGGGCAACCTACGAGCAGTACTTC
d_gene: TRBD2; v_gene: TRBV2; j_gene: TRBJ2-2; abundance: NA; CDR3aa: CASSEGSGRIKLGELFF; CDR3nt: TGTGCCAGCAGTGAAGGCAGCGGGAGGATTAAGTTGGGGGAGCTGTTTTTT
d_gene: NA; v_gene: TRBV7-8; j_gene: TRBJ1-1; abundance: few; CDR3aa: CASSLGRRNTEAFF; CDR3nt: TGTGCCAGCAGCTTAGGGAGGAGGAACACTGAAGCTTTCTTT
d_gene: TRBD2; v_gene: TRBV7-9; j_gene: TRBJ2-2; abundance: few; CDR3aa: CASSPLGLAGGELFF; CDR3nt: TGTGCCAGCAGCCCCTTAGGACTAGCTGGCGGGGAGCTGTTTTTT
d_gene: NA; v_gene: TRBV20-1; j_gene: TRBJ1-5; abundance: few; CDR3aa: CSARAPPPGAVDYSNQPQHF; CDR3nt: TGCAGTGCTAGAGCTCCCCCCCCAGGGGCAGTAGATTATAGCAATCAGCCCCAGCATTTT
d_gene: NA; v_gene: TRBV15; j_gene: TRBJ2-7; abundance: NA; CDR3aa: CATSRAWPRASYEQYF; CDR3nt: TGTGCCACCAGCAGGGCTTGGCCTAGAGCATCCTACGAGCAGTACTTC
d_gene: NA; v_gene: TRBV28; j_gene: TRBJ1-6; abundance: NA; CDR3aa: CASSAPDRPPLHF; CDR3nt: TGTGCCAGCAGTGCCCCCGACAGGCCACCCCTCCACTTT